Listed below are T cell receptor beta chains from one sample, sequenced in a study of PD-1 blockade in mismatch repair-deficient tumors. Assay used: immunoSEQ multiplex PCR; TCRdb lists only in-frame clones, some missing. Among approximately 50,000 clones listed, around 80% were seen once. The material was peripheral blood, obtained 4 weeks after starting pembrolizumab. The receptors originated from an adult with mismatch repair-deficient cancer. Each CDR3 is given with its conserved first and last residue. The D gene is left open where the match is weak. Rows give clone size only sometimes, using once, few, many, or a class for an expanded clone.

TRBV2	TRBJ2-1	NA	TRBD2	TGTGCCAGCAGTGCGGCTCGGCGGGAGGGCCGGGTTGAGCAGTTCTTC	CASSAARREGRVEQFF
TRBV15	TRBJ2-3	NA	TRBD2	TGTGCCACCAGCAGAGATAGTCGGACTAGCGGGGGCTCCGATACGCAGTATTTT	CATSRDSRTSGGSDTQYF
TRBV19	TRBJ2-1	medium-sized	NA	TGTGCCAGTAGTATGAGGGGGGCTAATGAGCAGTTCTTC	CASSMRGANEQFF
TRBV29-1	TRBJ2-3	NA	TRBD1	TGCAGCGCAGACGGACAGGGAGACACAGATACGCAGTATTTT	CSADGQGDTDTQYF
TRBV14	TRBJ2-1	few	NA	TGTGCCAGCAGCCAAGCACTAGCTTACAATGAGCAGTTCTTC	CASSQALAYNEQFF
TRBV27	TRBJ2-7	NA	NA	TGTGCCAGCAGTTTATCCGGCAGCTCCCAGCAGTACTTC	CASSLSGSSQQYF
TRBV30	TRBJ1-5	NA	TRBD1	TGTGCCTGGAGTGCGACAGGGGGCCGGAGCAATCAGCCCCAGCATTTT	CAWSATGGRSNQPQHF
TRBV6-6	TRBJ2-7	NA	TRBD2	TGTGCCAGCAGTTATGGGCTAGCGGTCGAAGTAGACCGGCAGTACTTC	CASSYGLAVEVDRQYF
TRBV27	TRBJ1-2	few	TRBD1	TGTGCCAGCAGGGTACAGGGGCCTTATGGCTACACCTTC	CASRVQGPYGYTF
TRBV19	TRBJ2-7	NA	TRBD2	TGTGCCAGTAGCCCAAGCGGGAGTGGTAACGAGCAGTACTTC	CASSPSGSGNEQYF
TRBV2	TRBJ2-6	NA	NA	TGTGCCAGCACCGACAGCGGACATCTCTCTGGGGCCAACGTCCTGACTTTC	CASTDSGHLSGANVLTF
TRBV6-1	TRBJ2-2	NA	TRBD2	TGTGCCAGCAGCGCGGGGGTTAGCGATACCGGGGAGCTGTTTTTT	CASSAGVSDTGELFF
TRBV7-9	TRBJ2-1	NA	NA	TGTGCCAGCAGTCGTCAGGACGGCTACAATGAGCAGTTCTTC	CASSRQDGYNEQFF
TRBV5-1	TRBJ2-7	NA	NA	TGCGCCAGCAGCCCGGAGAGGCCCTACGAGCAGTACTTC	CASSPERPYEQYF
TRBV9	TRBJ1-2	NA	TRBD1	TGTGCCAGCAGCGCGGTCGGGGGGACAGTCCTTGGTGGCTACACCTTC	CASSAVGGTVLGGYTF
TRBV18	TRBJ2-1	NA	NA	TGTGCCAGCTCACCAACTGGATCGGCATCCTACAATGAGCAGTTCTTC	CASSPTGSASYNEQFF
TRBV18	TRBJ2-2	few	NA	TGTGCCAGCTCACCCAGAACCGGGGAGCTGTTTTTT	CASSPRTGELFF
TRBV4-1	TRBJ1-1	NA	NA	TGCGCCAGCAGCCCCGACGAAGGGTTTCGCACTGAAGCTTTCTTT	CASSPDEGFRTEAFF
TRBV7-2	TRBJ2-3	NA	NA	TGTGCCAGCAGCTTAGCAACTGGAGTGAGGACAGATACGCAGTATTTT	CASSLATGVRTDTQYF
TRBV6-4	TRBJ2-3	NA	NA	TGTGCCAGCAGTGAGTCCGGCGGGTCAAGCACAGATACGCAGTATTTT	CASSESGGSSTDTQYF
TRBV4-1	TRBJ2-7	NA	NA	TGCGCCAGCAGCCGGACTTACGAGCAGTACTTC	CASSRTYEQYF
TRBV29-1	TRBJ2-1	NA	NA	TGCAGCGCGGGAGACGGTTACAATGAGCAGTTCTTC	CSAGDGYNEQFF